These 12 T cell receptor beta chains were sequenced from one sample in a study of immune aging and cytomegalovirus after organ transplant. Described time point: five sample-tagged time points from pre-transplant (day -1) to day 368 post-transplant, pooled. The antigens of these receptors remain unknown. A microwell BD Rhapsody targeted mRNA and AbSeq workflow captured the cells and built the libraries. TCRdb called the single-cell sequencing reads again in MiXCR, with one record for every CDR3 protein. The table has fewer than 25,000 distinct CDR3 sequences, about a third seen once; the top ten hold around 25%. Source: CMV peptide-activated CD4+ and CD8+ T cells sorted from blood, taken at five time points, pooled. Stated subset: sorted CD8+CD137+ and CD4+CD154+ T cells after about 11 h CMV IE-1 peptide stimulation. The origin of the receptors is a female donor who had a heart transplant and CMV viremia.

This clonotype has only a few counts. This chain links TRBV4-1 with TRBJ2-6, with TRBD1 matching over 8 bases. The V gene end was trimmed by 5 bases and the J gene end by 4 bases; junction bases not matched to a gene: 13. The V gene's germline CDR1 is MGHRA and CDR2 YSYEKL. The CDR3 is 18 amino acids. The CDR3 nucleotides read TGCGCCAGCAGCGCGCGGACAGGGATATTAGGGGGGGCCAACGTCCTGACTTTC. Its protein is CASSARTGILGGANVLTF.

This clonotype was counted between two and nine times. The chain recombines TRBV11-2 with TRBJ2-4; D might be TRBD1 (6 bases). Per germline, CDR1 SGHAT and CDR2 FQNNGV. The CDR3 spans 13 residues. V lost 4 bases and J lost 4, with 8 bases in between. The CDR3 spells CASSSGQKNIQYF. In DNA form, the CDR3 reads TGTGCCAGCAGCTCTGGACAGAAAAACATTCAGTACTTC.

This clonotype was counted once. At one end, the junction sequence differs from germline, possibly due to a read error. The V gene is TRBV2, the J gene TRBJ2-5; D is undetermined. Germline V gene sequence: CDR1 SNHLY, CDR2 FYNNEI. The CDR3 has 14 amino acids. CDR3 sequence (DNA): TGTACCAGCAAACTGACTGTAGGGCAAGAGACCCAGTACTTC. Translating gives CTSKLTVGQETQYF.

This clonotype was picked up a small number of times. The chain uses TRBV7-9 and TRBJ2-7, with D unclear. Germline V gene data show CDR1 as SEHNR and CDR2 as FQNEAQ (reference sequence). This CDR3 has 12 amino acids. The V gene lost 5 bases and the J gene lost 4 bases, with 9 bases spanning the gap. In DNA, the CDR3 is TGTGCCAGCAGCGATGACTCATACGAGCAGTACTTC. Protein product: CASSDDSYEQYF.

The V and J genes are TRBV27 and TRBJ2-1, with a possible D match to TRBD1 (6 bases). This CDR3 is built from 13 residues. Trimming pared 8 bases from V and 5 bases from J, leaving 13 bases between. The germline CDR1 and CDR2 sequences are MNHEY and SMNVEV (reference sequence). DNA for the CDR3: TGTGCCAGCGGTCCGACAGGAAACAATGAGCAGTTCTTC. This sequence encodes CASGPTGNNEQFF.

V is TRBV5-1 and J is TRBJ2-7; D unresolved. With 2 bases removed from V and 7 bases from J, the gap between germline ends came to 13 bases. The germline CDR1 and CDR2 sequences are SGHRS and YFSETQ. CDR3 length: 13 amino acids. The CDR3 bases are TGCGCCAGCAGCTTTGACTTCCTTACTGAGCAGTACTTC. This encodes CASSFDFLTEQYF.

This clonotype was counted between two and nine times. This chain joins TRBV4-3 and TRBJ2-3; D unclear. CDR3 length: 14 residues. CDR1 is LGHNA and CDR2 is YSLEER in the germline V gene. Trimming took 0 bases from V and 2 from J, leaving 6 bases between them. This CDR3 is CASSQDRNTDTQYF. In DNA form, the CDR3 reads TGCGCCAGCAGCCAAGATCGTAACACAGATACGCAGTATTTT.

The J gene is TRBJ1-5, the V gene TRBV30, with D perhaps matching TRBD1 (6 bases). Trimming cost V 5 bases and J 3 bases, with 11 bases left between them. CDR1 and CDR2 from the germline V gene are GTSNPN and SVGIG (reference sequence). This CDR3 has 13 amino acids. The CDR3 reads CAWAGTNNQPQHF. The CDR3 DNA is TGTGCCTGGGCCGGGACAAACAATCAGCCCCAGCATTTT.

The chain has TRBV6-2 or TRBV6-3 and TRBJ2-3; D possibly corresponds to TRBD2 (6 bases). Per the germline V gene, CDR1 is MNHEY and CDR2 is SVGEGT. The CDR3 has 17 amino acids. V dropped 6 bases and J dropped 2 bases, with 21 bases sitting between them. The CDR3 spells CASSRSSSGFYTDTQYF. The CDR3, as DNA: TGTGCCAGCAGCCGAAGTTCGAGCGGGTTTTACACAGATACGCAGTATTTT.

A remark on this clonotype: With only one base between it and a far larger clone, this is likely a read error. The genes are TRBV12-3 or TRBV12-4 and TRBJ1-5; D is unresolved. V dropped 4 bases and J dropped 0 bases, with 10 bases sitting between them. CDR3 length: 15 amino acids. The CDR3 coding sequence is TGTGCCAGCAGTTCAGAGGGATATAGCAATCAGCCCCAGCATTTT. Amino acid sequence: CASSSEGYSNQPQHF.

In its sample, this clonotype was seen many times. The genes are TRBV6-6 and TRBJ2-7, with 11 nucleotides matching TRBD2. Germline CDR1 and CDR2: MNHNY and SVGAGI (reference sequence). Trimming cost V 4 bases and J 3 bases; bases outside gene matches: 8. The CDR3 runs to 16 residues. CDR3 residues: CASSSMTSGIDYEQYF. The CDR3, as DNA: TGTGCCAGCAGTTCCATGACTAGCGGGATCGACTACGAGCAGTACTTC.

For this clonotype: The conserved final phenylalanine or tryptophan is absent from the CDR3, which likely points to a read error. CDR3 sequence reads: CASSSSGRRDNEQFS. The CDR3, as DNA: TGTGCCAGCAGTTCCAGCGGGAGGCGAGACAATGAGCAGTTCTCC. The chain employs TRBV12-3 or TRBV12-4 and TRBJ2-1, with TRBD2 identical over 9 bases. This CDR3 comprises 15 residues. V gave up 4 bases and J gave up 5 bases; unmatched junction bases: 6.